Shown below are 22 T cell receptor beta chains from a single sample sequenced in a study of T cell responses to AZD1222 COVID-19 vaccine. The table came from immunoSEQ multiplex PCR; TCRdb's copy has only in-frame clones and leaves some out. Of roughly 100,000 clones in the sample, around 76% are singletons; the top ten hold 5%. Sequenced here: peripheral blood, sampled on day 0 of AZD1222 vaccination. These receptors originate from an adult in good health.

The CDR3 reads CAWIFGQGMAYGYTF. Written as DNA, the CDR3 is TGTGCCTGGATTTTCGGACAGGGTATGGCCTATGGCTACACCTTC. The rearrangement joins TRBV30 to TRBJ1-2; 8 bases are a match to TRBD1. V lost 4 bases, J lost 4 bases, and 11 bases stayed unmatched. The CDR3 has 15 residues. Germline-derived CDR1 and CDR2 are GTSNPN and SVGIG (reference sequence).

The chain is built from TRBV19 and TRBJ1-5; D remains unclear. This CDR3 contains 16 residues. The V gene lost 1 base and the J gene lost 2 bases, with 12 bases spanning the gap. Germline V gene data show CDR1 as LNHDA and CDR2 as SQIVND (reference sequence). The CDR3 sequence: CASSIARTRRNQPQHF. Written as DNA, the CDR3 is TGTGCCAGTAGTATAGCCCGTACGAGGCGCAATCAGCCCCAGCATTTT.

The CDR3 DNA follows: TGTGCCAGCAGTGAACATGGGGCAGGGGGAGCCAAAAACATTCAGTACTTC. This codes for CASSEHGAGGAKNIQYF. V and J are TRBV6-1 and TRBJ2-4, with 7 bases identical to TRBD1. Germline values: CDR1 MNHNS, CDR2 SASEGT. This CDR3 is built from 17 residues. V was pared by 2 bases and J by 0 bases, with 7 bases of the junction left unmatched.

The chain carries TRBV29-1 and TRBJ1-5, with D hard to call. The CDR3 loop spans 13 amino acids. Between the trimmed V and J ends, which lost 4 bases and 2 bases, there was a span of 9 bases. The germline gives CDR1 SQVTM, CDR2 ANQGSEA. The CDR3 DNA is TGCAGCGTTGGAGGGCAGGGCAATCAGCCCCAGCATTTT. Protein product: CSVGGQGNQPQHF.

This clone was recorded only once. This chain's CDR3 is CAISSRGDSNQPQHF. The CDR3 DNA is TGTGCCATCAGTTCCCGGGGGGATAGCAATCAGCCCCAGCATTTT. This chain connects TRBV10-3 to TRBJ1-5, with D tentatively TRBD1 (5 bases). Germline values: CDR1 ENHRY, CDR2 SYGVKD. The CDR3 is 15 amino acids. The V and J ends lost 5 bases and 0 bases respectively, with 11 bases between them.

CDR3 sequence reads: CAWSVNPQGGQNEQFF. The CDR3 DNA sequence: TGTGCCTGGAGTGTAAACCCCCAGGGCGGACAAAATGAGCAGTTCTTC. The rearrangement joins TRBV30 to TRBJ2-1; TRBD1 is a possible D gene (5 bases). V lost 0 bases and J lost 7, with 19 bases in between. The germline V gene has CDR1 GTSNPN and CDR2 SVGIG (reference sequence). CDR3 length: 16 amino acids. The whole variable domain, filled in from reference TRBV30 and TRBJ2-1, reads SQTIHQWPATLVQPVGSPLSLECTVEGTSNPNLYWYRQAAGRGLQLLFYSVGIGQISSEVPQNLSASRPQDRQFILSSKKLLLSDSGFYLCAWSVNPQGGQNEQFFGPGTRLTVL.

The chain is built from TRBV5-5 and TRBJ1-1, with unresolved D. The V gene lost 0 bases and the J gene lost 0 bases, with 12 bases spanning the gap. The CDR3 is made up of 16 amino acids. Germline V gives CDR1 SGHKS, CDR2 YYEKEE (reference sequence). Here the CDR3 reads CASSLGGSWMNTEAFF. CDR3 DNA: TGTGCCAGCAGCTTGGGGGGAAGTTGGATGAACACTGAAGCTTTCTTT.

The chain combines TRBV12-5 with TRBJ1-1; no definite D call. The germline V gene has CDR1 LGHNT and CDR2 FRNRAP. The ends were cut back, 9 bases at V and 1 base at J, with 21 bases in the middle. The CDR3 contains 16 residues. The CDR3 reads CASRVRPAAPNTEAFF. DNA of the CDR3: TGTGCTAGCCGGGTCAGGCCAGCCGCCCCGAACACTGAAGCTTTCTTT.

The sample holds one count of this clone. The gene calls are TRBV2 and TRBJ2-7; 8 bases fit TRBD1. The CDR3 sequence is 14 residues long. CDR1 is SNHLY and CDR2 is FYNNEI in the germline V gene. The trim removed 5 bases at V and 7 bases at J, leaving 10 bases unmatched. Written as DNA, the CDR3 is TGTGCCAGCAGTTCTCAGGGGGCGGTCCGTGAGCAGTACTTC. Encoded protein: CASSSQGAVREQYF.

CDR3 sequence (DNA): TGTGCCAGCAGTTTAATTGGAAACACCATATATTTT. Its protein product is CASSLIGNTIYF. The V gene is TRBV12-3 or TRBV12-4, the J gene TRBJ1-3, with no clear D. Trimming took off 2 bases at V and 3 bases at J, with 2 bases between the two ends. The CDR3 has 12 residues.

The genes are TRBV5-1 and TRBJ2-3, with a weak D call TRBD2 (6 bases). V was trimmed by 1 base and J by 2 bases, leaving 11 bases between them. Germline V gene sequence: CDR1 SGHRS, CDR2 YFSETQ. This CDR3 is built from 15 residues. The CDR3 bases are TGCGCCAGCAGCTTGCGCGGGGTCTACACAGATACGCAGTATTTT. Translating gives CASSLRGVYTDTQYF.

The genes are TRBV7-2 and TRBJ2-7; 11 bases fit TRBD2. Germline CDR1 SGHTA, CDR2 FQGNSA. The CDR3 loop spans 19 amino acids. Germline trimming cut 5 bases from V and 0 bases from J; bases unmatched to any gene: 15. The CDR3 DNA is TGTGCCAGCAGCCCCCGCTTCCCTAGCGGGGGGCTTAGCTCCTACGAGCAGTACTTC. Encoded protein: CASSPRFPSGGLSSYEQYF.

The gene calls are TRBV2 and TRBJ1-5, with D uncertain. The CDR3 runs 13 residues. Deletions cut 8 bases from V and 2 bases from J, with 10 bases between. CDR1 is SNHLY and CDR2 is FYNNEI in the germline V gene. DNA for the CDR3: TGTGCCAGCCGCCCTGGCGGCAATCAGCCCCAGCATTTT. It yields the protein CASRPGGNQPQHF.

CDR3 region: CASRTGTGRGTQYF. CDR3 DNA sequence: TGCGCCAGCCGGACAGGGACAGGCCGAGGTACGCAGTATTTT. The gene calls are TRBV5-1 and TRBJ2-3; 8 bases fit TRBD1. The length of the CDR3 is 14 residues. The V and J ends lost 7 bases and 8 bases, in that order; junction bases with no gene match: 12. Germline V gene data show CDR1 as SGHRS and CDR2 as YFSETQ. Full variable domain (rest looked up from reference TRBV5-1 and TRBJ2-3): KAGVTQTPRYLIKTRGQQVTLSCSPISGHRSVSWYQQTPGQGLQFLFEYFSETQRNKGNFPGRFSGRQFSNSRSEMNVSTLELGDSALYLCASRTGTGRGTQYFGPGTRLTVL.

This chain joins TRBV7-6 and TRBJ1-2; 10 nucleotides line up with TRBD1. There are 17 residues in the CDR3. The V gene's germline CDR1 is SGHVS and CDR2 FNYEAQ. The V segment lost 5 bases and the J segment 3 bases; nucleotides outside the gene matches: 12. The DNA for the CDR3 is TGTGCCAGCAGCCCCGGGGGTGGGACAGGGGCTTACTATGGCTACACCTTC. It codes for CASSPGGGTGAYYGYTF.

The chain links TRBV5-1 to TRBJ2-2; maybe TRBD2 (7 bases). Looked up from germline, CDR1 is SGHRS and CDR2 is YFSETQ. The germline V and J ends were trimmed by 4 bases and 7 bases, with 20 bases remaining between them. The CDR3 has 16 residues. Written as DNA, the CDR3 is TGCGCCAGCAGCCCCATAGTTGGCGGGGGCGGCGGGGAGCTGTTTTTT. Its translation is CASSPIVGGGGGELFF. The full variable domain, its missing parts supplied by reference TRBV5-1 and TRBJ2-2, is KAGVTQTPRYLIKTRGQQVTLSCSPISGHRSVSWYQQTPGQGLQFLFEYFSETQRNKGNFPGRFSGRQFSNSRSEMNVSTLELGDSALYLCASSPIVGGGGGELFFGEGSRLTVL.

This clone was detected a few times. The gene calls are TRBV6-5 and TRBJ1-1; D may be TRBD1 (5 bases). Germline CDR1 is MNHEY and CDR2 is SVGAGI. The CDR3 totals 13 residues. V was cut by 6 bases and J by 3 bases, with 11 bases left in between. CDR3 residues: CASSRVFDTEAFF. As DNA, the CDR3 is TGTGCCAGCAGCAGGGTGTTCGACACTGAAGCTTTCTTT.

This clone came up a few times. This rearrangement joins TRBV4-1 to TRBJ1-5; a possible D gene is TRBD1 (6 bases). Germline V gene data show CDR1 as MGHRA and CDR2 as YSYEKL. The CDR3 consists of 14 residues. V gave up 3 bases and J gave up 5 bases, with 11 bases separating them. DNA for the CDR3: TGCGCCAGCAGCCAGTCGGACAGATATCAGCCCCAGCATTTT. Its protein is CASSQSDRYQPQHF.

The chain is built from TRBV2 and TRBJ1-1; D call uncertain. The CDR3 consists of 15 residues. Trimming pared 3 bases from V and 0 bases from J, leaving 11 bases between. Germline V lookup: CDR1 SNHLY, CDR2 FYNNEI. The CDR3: CASSEWARMNTEAFF. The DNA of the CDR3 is TGTGCCAGCAGTGAGTGGGCCCGCATGAACACTGAAGCTTTCTTT.

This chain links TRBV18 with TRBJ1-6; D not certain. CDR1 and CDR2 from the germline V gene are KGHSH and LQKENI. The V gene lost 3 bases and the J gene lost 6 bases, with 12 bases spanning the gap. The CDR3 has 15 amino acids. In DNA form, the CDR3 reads TGTGCCAGCTCACCGAAAGGGATCAGTAATTCACCCCTCCACTTT. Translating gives CASSPKGISNSPLHF.

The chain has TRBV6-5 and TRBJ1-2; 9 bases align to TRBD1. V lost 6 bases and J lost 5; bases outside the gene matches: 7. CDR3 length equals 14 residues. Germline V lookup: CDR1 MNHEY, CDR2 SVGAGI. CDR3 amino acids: CASRPTGGKYGYTF. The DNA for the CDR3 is TGTGCCAGCAGACCAACAGGGGGCAAGTATGGCTACACCTTC.

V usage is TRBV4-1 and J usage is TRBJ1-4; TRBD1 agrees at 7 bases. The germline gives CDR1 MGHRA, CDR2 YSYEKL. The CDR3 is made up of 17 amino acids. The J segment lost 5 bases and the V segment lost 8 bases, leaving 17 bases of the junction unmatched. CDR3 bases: TGCGCCAGCTCCGACAGGGCCCATTCCCTTCCCAATGAAAAACTGTTTTTT. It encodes CASSDRAHSLPNEKLFF.